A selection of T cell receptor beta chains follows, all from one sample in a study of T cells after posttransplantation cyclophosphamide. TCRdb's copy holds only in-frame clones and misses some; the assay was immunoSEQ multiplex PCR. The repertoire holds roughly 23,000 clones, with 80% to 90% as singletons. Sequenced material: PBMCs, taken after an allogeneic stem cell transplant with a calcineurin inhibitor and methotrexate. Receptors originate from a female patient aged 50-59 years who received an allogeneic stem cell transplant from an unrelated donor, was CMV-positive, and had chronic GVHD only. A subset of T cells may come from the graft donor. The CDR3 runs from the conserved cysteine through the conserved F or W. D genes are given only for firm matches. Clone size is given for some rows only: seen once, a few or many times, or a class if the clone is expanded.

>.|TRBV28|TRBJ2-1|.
TGTGCCAGCAGTTTCATCGCAGTCCGCGGTGAGCAGTTCTTC
CASSFIAVRGEQFF
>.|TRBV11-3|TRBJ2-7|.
TGTGCCAGCAGCTTAGGAGGAGCTAGAGACTACGAGCAGTACTTC
CASSLGGARDYEQYF
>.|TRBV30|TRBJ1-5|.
TGTGCCTGGAGTGTACTGGGGAGGAATCAGCCCCAGCATTTT
CAWSVLGRNQPQHF
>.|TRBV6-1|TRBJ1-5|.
TGTGCCACCAGAACAGGGTTGGGTCAGCCCCAGCATTTT
CATRTGLGQPQHF
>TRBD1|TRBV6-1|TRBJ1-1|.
TGTGCCAGCAGTCTAGACAGGGCCACTGAAGCTTTCTTT
CASSLDRATEAFF
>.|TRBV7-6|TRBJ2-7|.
TGTGCCAGCAGCTCGCTGGGGCTCCGTGGGGAGCAGTACTTC
CASSSLGLRGEQYF
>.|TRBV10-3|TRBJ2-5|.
TGTGCCATCAGTGAGATAGCAGTGGAGACCCAGTACTTC
CAISEIAVETQYF
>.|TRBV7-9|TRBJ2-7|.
TGTGCCAGCAGCTTAGTACAGAGTCCTTTCTCCTACGAGCAGTACTTC
CASSLVQSPFSYEQYF
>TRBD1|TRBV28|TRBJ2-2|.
TGTGCCAGCATAGGGGCAGGGGGCAACCGTACTCTGAACACCGGGGAGCTGTTTTTT
CASIGAGGNRTLNTGELFF
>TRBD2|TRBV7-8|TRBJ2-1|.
TGTGCCAGCAGCTTAGGGCTAGCGGCCTACAATGAGCAGTTCTTC
CASSLGLAAYNEQFF
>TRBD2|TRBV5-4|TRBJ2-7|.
TGTGCCAGCAGCTTACTAGCGGGTTACGAGCAGTACTTC
CASSLLAGYEQYF
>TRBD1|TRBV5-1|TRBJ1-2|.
TGCGCCAGCAGCTTCGACAGGGCGAATGGCTACACCTTC
CASSFDRANGYTF
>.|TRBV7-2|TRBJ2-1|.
TGTGCCAGCAGCTTAGCCCCTTCGGGCAGGGTCTATACCTACAATGAGCAGTTCTTC
CASSLAPSGRVYTYNEQFF
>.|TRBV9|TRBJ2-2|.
TGTGCCAGCAGCGATGCTAACCCAGGGACCGGGGAGCTGTTTTTT
CASSDANPGTGELFF
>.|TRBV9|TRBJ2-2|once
TGTGCCAGCAGCGTAGGTCCCGGCGGGGCTCTCACCGGGGAGCTGTTTTTT
CASSVGPGGALTGELFF
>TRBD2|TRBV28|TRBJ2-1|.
TGTGCCAGCAGTTTTTTACCCAGCGGGAGCCCCAATGAGCAGTTCTTC
CASSFLPSGSPNEQFF
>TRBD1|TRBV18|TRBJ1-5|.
TGTGCCAGCTCCACCTTGGGACAGGGAGTTCGGGGCAATCAGCCCCAGCATTTT
CASSTLGQGVRGNQPQHF
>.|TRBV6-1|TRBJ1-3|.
TGTGCCAGCAGTGAATTGCAGGGCAAGTCTGGAAACACCATATATTTT
CASSELQGKSGNTIYF
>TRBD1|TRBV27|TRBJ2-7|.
TGTGCCAGCGGGACAGGTACGAGCTACGAGCAGTACTTC
CASGTGTSYEQYF
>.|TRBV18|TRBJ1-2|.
TGTGCCAGCTCACCGGACATATCTAACTATGGCTACACCTTC
CASSPDISNYGYTF
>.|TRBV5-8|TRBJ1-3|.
TGTGCCAGCAGCCTCGTTCGGGTCTCTGGAAACACCATATATTTT
CASSLVRVSGNTIYF
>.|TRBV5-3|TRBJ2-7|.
TGTGCCAGAAGTTCCCCGGAGGGAGTCTACGAGCAGTACTTC
CARSSPEGVYEQYF
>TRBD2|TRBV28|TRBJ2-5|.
TGTGCCAGCAGTTTCCCCGGACTAGCTGGTGAGACCCAGTACTTC
CASSFPGLAGETQYF
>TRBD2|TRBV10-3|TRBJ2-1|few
TGTGCCATCAGCTCCCTTAGCGGGAGGTCCTACAATGAGCAGTTCTTC
CAISSLSGRSYNEQFF
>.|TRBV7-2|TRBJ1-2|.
TGTGCCAGCAGCTTAAATCCGGGCGGGACCTCTAACTATGGCTACACCTTC
CASSLNPGGTSNYGYTF
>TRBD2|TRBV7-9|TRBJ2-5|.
TGTGCCAGCAGCCCCATAATAGGGACTATCCAAGAGACCCAGTACTTC
CASSPIIGTIQETQYF
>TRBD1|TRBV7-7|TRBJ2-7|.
TGTGCTAGCAGCTTAGACAGGGGCGGCGAGCAGTACTTC
CASSLDRGGEQYF
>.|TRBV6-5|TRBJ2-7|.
TGTGCCAGCAGTTACGGTAGCGGACTATACGAGCAGTACTTC
CASSYGSGLYEQYF
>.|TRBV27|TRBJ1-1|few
TGTGCCGCCGGGAGGGGCGAGACTGAAGCTTTCTTT
CAAGRGETEAFF
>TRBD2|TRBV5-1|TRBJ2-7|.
TGCGCCAGCAGCACGCGACTAGCGGGAGACTACGAGCAGTACTTC
CASSTRLAGDYEQYF
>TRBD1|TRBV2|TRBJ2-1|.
TGTGCCAGCAGTGAACAGGGGGCCGGCTACAATGAGCAGTTCTTC
CASSEQGAGYNEQFF
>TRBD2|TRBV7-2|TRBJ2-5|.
TGTGCCAGCAGCCCGGGGACTAGCGGGAGGTTGCAAGAGACCCAGTACTTC
CASSPGTSGRLQETQYF
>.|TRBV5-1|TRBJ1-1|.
TGCGCCAGCAGCTTATCGTTGGAAACGGGGAGCGCTTTCTTT
CASSLSLETGSAFF
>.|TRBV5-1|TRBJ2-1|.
TGCGCCAGCAGCTTTGTCCCTACCTTCCTTAGCTCCTACAATGAGCAGTTCTTC
CASSFVPTFLSSYNEQFF
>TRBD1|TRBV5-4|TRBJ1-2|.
TGTGCCAGCAGCCGTTCCGTAACAGGGGGTTTGAATGGCTACACCTTC
CASSRSVTGGLNGYTF
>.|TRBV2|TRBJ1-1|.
TGTGCCAGCCAAGTGACAGGGAACACTGAAGCTTTCTTT
CASQVTGNTEAFF
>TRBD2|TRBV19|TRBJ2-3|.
TGTGCCAGTAGTAACCCCCGCGGCGGGAGGGCGGATACGCAGTATTTT
CASSNPRGGRADTQYF
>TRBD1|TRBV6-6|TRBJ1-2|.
TGTGCCAGCAGTACGGACAGGGCATACTATGGCTACACCTTC
CASSTDRAYYGYTF
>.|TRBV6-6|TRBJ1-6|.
TGTGCCAGCAGCGGTTCTTACGATTCACCCCTCCACTTT
CASSGSYDSPLHF
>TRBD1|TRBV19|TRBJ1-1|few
TGTGCCAGTAGGGTCGGGACAGGGGTTGTAGCTGAAGCTTTCTTT
CASRVGTGVVAEAFF
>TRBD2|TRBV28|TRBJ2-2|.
TGTGCCAGCAGTCCACCTGTAGCGGGAATCGCCGGGGAGCTGTTTTTT
CASSPPVAGIAGELFF
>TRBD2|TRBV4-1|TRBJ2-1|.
TGCGCCAGCAGCCAAGGACTAGCGGGAGGGCGTTACAATGAGCAGTTCTTC
CASSQGLAGGRYNEQFF
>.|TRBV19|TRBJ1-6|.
TGTGCCAGTAAGGGGTATAATTCACCCCTCCACTTT
CASKGYNSPLHF
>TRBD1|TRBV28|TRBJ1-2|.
TGTGCCAGCAGTCCGCCCGACAGGGGAGGCTACACCTTC
CASSPPDRGGYTF
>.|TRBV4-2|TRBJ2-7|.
TGTGCCAGCAGCCAAACAATCTCCCGGGATCATCAGTACTTC
CASSQTISRDHQYF
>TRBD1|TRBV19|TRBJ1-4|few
TGTGCCAGTAGTATGTGGTGGATGGACAGGGAAGGTGAAAAACTGTTTTTT
CASSMWWMDREGEKLFF
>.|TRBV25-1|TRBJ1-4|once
TGTGCCAGCAGTGGGTTGGGGCTAGAAAAACTGTTTTTT
CASSGLGLEKLFF
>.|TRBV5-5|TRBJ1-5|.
TGTGCCAGCAGCTTGGGCCCCGGGAGGGATCAGCCCCAGCATTTT
CASSLGPGRDQPQHF
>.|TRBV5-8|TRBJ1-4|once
TGTGCCAGCAGCTTGGGCGGGGCCGGAGAAAAACTGTTTTTT
CASSLGGAGEKLFF
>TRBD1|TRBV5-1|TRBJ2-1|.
TGCGCCAGTGCACAGGGGGCGGTCGATGAGCAGTTCTTC
CASAQGAVDEQFF
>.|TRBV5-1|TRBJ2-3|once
TGCGCCAGCAGCCCCGCGGTGGGCACAGATACGCAGTATTTT
CASSPAVGTDTQYF
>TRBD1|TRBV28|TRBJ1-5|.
TGTGCCAGCAGTACATCCGGGACAGGAACCAATCAGCCCCAGCATTTT
CASSTSGTGTNQPQHF